This T cell receptor beta chain came from a study of identical twins. This clonotype has a count of ten or more. Its antigen is not identified. Trimming took off 2 bases at V and 5 bases at J, with 12 bases between the two ends. Germline CDR1 SGHTA, CDR2 FQGNSA. The CDR3 is 14 residues long. A universal primer site was created by template switching, with the cDNA bearing unique molecular identifiers. From the 5' RACE reads, TCRdb called clonotypes with MiXCR, one entry per CDR3 protein. Of some 760,000 distinct CDR3 sequences listed, about 20% are singletons. General study points: Its conclusions, products of cross-sectional statistical analysis, did not come from following the same donors. There were fewer insertions in abundant cord blood beta clonotypes, but memory repertoires showed no such pattern. Possibly, invariant MAIT and iNKT cells partly confounded zero-insertion analyses.

These data were also reused for a study on T cells expressing NK-cell markers.

The sequencing input was PBMCs. The rearrangement links TRBV7-2 to TRBJ1-1; D perhaps matches TRBD1 (6 bases). This receptor was taken from a woman aged 18 to 35 in good health. CDR3 amino acids: CASSLQGRGTEAFF. The DNA for the CDR3 is TGTGCCAGCAGCTTACAGGGGCGTGGAACTGAAGCTTTCTTT.